Listed below are T cell receptor beta chains from one sample, sequenced in a study of cytomegalovirus exposure and HLA in healthy donors. This table comes from immunoSEQ multiplex PCR, and its TCRdb copy is limited to in-frame clones, with some not included. In the table there are about 98,000 clones, more than 60% of which are singletons. Sample: PBMCs. These receptors all stem from a young man in good health and CMV-seropositive. Each CDR3 is given with its conserved first and last residue. A D gene is named only where the DNA matches it firmly. Only part of the rows carry a size: once, few, many, or a class if the clone is expanded.

cdr3_nt	cdr3_aa	j_call	d_call	v_call	clone_size
TGCAGCGCCTGGGCCCGGGGGGGGCAAGAGACCCAGTACTTC	CSAWARGGQETQYF	TRBJ2-5	TRBD2	TRBV29-1	.
TGCGCCAGCAGCTTGGAGGCTAGCGGGGGGGCTGTGCTAGATACGCAGTATTTT	CASSLEASGGAVLDTQYF	TRBJ2-3	TRBD2	TRBV5-1	.
TGTGCCAGCTCACCGTACACAGCTGATTATAGCGAGCAGTACTTC	CASSPYTADYSEQYF	TRBJ2-7	.	TRBV18	.
TGCGCCAGCAGCTCCACGACAGTGGGGAACACTGAAGCTTTCTTT	CASSSTTVGNTEAFF	TRBJ1-1	.	TRBV5-1	.
TGTGCCAGCAGTGAATATGAACCCCGCGGAGGAGCTTTCTTT	CASSEYEPRGGAFF	TRBJ1-1	.	TRBV6-1	once
TGTGCCAGCTCGAGAGGGCCTATTAACACTGAAGCTTTCTTT	CASSRGPINTEAFF	TRBJ1-1	.	TRBV19	.
TGTGCCTGGAGTGCAGACAGGAAATATGGCTACACCTTC	CAWSADRKYGYTF	TRBJ1-2	.	TRBV30	.
TGTGCCAGCAGCACGGGGCAGGGGGGAGTGGATGAGCAGTTCTTC	CASSTGQGGVDEQFF	TRBJ2-1	.	TRBV5-8	few
TGTGCCAGCAGCAAAACCCCAACTAGCACAGATACGCAGTATTTT	CASSKTPTSTDTQYF	TRBJ2-3	.	TRBV5-4	.
TGCGCCAGCAGCTTGATGGACAGGGTCCACGAGCAGTACTTC	CASSLMDRVHEQYF	TRBJ2-7	TRBD1	TRBV5-1	medium-sized
TGTGCCAGCTCACCGGACAGGGGTAATGAAAAACTGTTTTTT	CASSPDRGNEKLFF	TRBJ1-4	TRBD1	TRBV18	.
TGTGCCAGCATCGAGCGGGGGGGCCGGGAGACCCAGTACTTC	CASIERGGRETQYF	TRBJ2-5	TRBD2	TRBV5-4	.
TGTGCCAGCAGTTGGGACACCGATAATTCACCCCTCCACTTT	CASSWDTDNSPLHF	TRBJ1-6	.	TRBV6-5	once
TGTGCCAGCTCCCGTGCGCGGGATCAGCCCCAGCATTTT	CASSRARDQPQHF	TRBJ1-5	.	TRBV18	.
TGTGCCAGCAGCTTCAGCCGGGGGACCCAAGAGACCCAGTACTTC	CASSFSRGTQETQYF	TRBJ2-5	.	TRBV7-2	.
TGTGCCAGCAAACTCCAGTCGGGTCGGGATGAAAAACTGTTTTTT	CASKLQSGRDEKLFF	TRBJ1-4	.	TRBV7-9	.
TGTGCCAGCAGCTTCCGTTCCCCTAATTCACCCCTCCACTTT	CASSFRSPNSPLHF	TRBJ1-6	.	TRBV5-6	.
TGTGCCAGCAGTTTAATGGGGGGGGACACCACAGATACGCAGTATTTT	CASSLMGGDTTDTQYF	TRBJ2-3	.	TRBV27	once
TGTGCCAGCAGTGAAGCAGGGGTAGAGCAGTACTTC	CASSEAGVEQYF	TRBJ2-7	.	TRBV2	once
TGTGCCAGCAGTTTCGGGGTCGGGCCGGTTAATGAAAAACTGTTTTTT	CASSFGVGPVNEKLFF	TRBJ1-4	.	TRBV27	once
TGCAGCGCTGCCCCAGGTTTGGGGCGCTTGGGCACAGATACGCAGTATTTT	CSAAPGLGRLGTDTQYF	TRBJ2-3	.	TRBV29-1	few
TGTGCCAGCAGTTCCAACAGACAGGGCATAATATACGAGCAGTACTTC	CASSSNRQGIIYEQYF	TRBJ2-7	TRBD1	TRBV28	few
TGTGCCTGGAGCGGACAGGGTCGGGGGTACTTC	CAWSGQGRGYF	TRBJ2-7	TRBD1	TRBV30	once
TGTGCCAGCAGTGGGTCGGACGGGGGAGGCACTGAAGCTTTCTTT	CASSGSDGGGTEAFF	TRBJ1-1	.	TRBV28	.
TGTGCCGGGGGACAGGGTGGATCACCCCTCCACTTT	CAGGQGGSPLHF	TRBJ1-6	TRBD1	TRBV6-6	few
TGCGCCAGCAGCCAAGCAGCGGGGGCTAGGGAAAAACTGTTTTTT	CASSQAAGAREKLFF	TRBJ1-4	.	TRBV4-1	few
TGTGCCAGTAGTATTAACAGCGGGACAGGGGGCTGGGGCACTGAAGCTTTCTTT	CASSINSGTGGWGTEAFF	TRBJ1-1	TRBD1	TRBV19	.
TGTGCCAGCAGTGACGGTGTTGGGGGCCGCTTCAATCAGCCCCAGCATTTT	CASSDGVGGRFNQPQHF	TRBJ1-5	.	TRBV6-4	.
TGTGCCAGCAGTTTACCCCTCCGCACCGGGGAGCTGTTTTTT	CASSLPLRTGELFF	TRBJ2-2	.	TRBV27	few
TGCGCCAGCAGCCAAGACCGGGGACAGCTATACAATGAGCAGTTCTTC	CASSQDRGQLYNEQFF	TRBJ2-1	TRBD1	TRBV4-1	few
TGTGCCAGCCAGCTGAGCGGGGGCTCCTACGAGCAGTACTTC	CASQLSGGSYEQYF	TRBJ2-7	TRBD2	TRBV6-5	.
TGTGCCAGCAGCTCCGGGGGGGCTCCCTACGAGCAGTACTTC	CASSSGGAPYEQYF	TRBJ2-7	TRBD2	TRBV5-4	once
TGTGCCAGCAGCCCGAGGGACGGGGGGGCCTCCTACGAGCAGTACTTC	CASSPRDGGASYEQYF	TRBJ2-7	TRBD2	TRBV11-2	.
TGTGTGTCTCGGGTCGGCCCAGGGGTCCACGAGCAGTACTTC	CVSRVGPGVHEQYF	TRBJ2-7	.	TRBV2	.
TGTGCCAGCAGTTTCCCCCACTACGAGCAGTACTTC	CASSFPHYEQYF	TRBJ2-7	.	TRBV28	.
TGTGCCAGCACCGACAGGGGCGGAATCTACAATGAGCAGTTCTTC	CASTDRGGIYNEQFF	TRBJ2-1	TRBD1	TRBV28	.
TGTGCCAGCAGCTTGAGGCCGTGGTCTAGCGGGGAGCTGGGTGCAGATACGCAGTATTTT	CASSLRPWSSGELGADTQYF	TRBJ2-3	TRBD2	TRBV5-4	few
TGTGCCAGCAGCTTAGAACAGTATAATTCACCCCTCCACTTT	CASSLEQYNSPLHF	TRBJ1-6	.	TRBV7-9	.
TGTGCCAGCAGTTACTCGACTTGTAGCTATGGCTACACCTTC	CASSYSTCSYGYTF	TRBJ1-2	.	TRBV6-5	.
TGTGCCAGCAGTTTCTCCTCAAACCTGCTAGCGGGGGATTTCCAAGAGACCCAGTACTTC	CASSFSSNLLAGDFQETQYF	TRBJ2-5	TRBD2	TRBV27	.
TGTGCCAGCAGCTTGAACGGCCAAGAGACCCAGTACTTC	CASSLNGQETQYF	TRBJ2-5	.	TRBV11-3	few
TGTGCCTGGAGTGTTGACAGCAGCAATCAGCCCCAGCATTTT	CAWSVDSSNQPQHF	TRBJ1-5	.	TRBV30	.
TGTGCCAGCAGTTACAGGGTCGGTACCGGTCAGCCCCAGCATTTT	CASSYRVGTGQPQHF	TRBJ1-5	.	TRBV2	.
TGTGCCAGCAGTCCCCTAGCGGTTCAAGAGACCCAGTACTTC	CASSPLAVQETQYF	TRBJ2-5	TRBD2	TRBV28	.
TGTGCCAGTAGTCCTTCTTCAGACGGCCAGGTGCCCCAGCATTTT	CASSPSSDGQVPQHF	TRBJ1-5	.	TRBV19	.
TGTGCCAGCAGTTTGGGACAGAGATTAAACACTGAAGCTTTCTTT	CASSLGQRLNTEAFF	TRBJ1-1	TRBD1	TRBV6-1	.